A selection of T cell receptor beta chains follows, all from one sample in a study of control samples from healthy donors and cancer patients. The table came from immunoSEQ multiplex PCR; TCRdb's copy has only in-frame clones and leaves some out. In the table there are about 92,000 clones, 82% of which are singletons. Sequenced sample: blood. The source of these receptors is a woman aged 60 to 75 in good health. CDR3s include the opening cysteine and the closing phenylalanine or tryptophan. Fields, in order: CDR3 protein, V gene, clone size, J gene. Not every row has a clone size; where given, it reads once, few, many or a size class.

cdr3_aa: CASRRQGRSGNTIYF
v_call: TRBV19
clone_size: -
j_call: TRBJ1-3

cdr3_aa: CASTSSANYGYTF
v_call: TRBV7-2
clone_size: -
j_call: TRBJ1-2

cdr3_aa: CASSIAGATTDTQYF
v_call: TRBV9
clone_size: -
j_call: TRBJ2-3

cdr3_aa: CASPVPMNTEAFF
v_call: TRBV2
clone_size: -
j_call: TRBJ1-1

cdr3_aa: CATSRVGLDSYGYTF
v_call: TRBV15
clone_size: -
j_call: TRBJ1-2

cdr3_aa: CASSQDRGETQYF
v_call: TRBV5-6
clone_size: -
j_call: TRBJ2-5

cdr3_aa: CASSLTTSGLETQYF
v_call: TRBV5-1
clone_size: -
j_call: TRBJ2-5

cdr3_aa: CASSSGGLSLTDTQYF
v_call: TRBV5-1
clone_size: -
j_call: TRBJ2-3

cdr3_aa: CASSLSASGGWETQYF
v_call: TRBV7-9
clone_size: -
j_call: TRBJ2-5

cdr3_aa: CASRKYGAGANVLTF
v_call: TRBV28
clone_size: once
j_call: TRBJ2-6

cdr3_aa: CASSLETSSYNEQFF
v_call: TRBV7-9
clone_size: -
j_call: TRBJ2-1

cdr3_aa: CASSQGAGNTIYF
v_call: TRBV12-3/TRBV12-4
clone_size: few
j_call: TRBJ1-3

cdr3_aa: CASSFLGLGTDNYNEQFF
v_call: TRBV7-2
clone_size: few
j_call: TRBJ2-1

cdr3_aa: CASSPWTGGGGNTEAFF
v_call: TRBV27
clone_size: -
j_call: TRBJ1-1

cdr3_aa: CASSKVGSLYGYTF
v_call: TRBV19
clone_size: -
j_call: TRBJ1-2

cdr3_aa: CASSYSSPIGEQYF
v_call: TRBV6-2/TRBV6-3
clone_size: -
j_call: TRBJ2-7

cdr3_aa: CASSTPGGAGAPRRYF
v_call: TRBV19
clone_size: once
j_call: TRBJ2-5

cdr3_aa: CSAGGSYEQYF
v_call: TRBV29-1
clone_size: -
j_call: TRBJ2-7

cdr3_aa: CASSLGPEFYNEQFF
v_call: TRBV28
clone_size: -
j_call: TRBJ2-1

cdr3_aa: CASSSNRGDGYTF
v_call: TRBV2
clone_size: few
j_call: TRBJ1-2

cdr3_aa: CASSLGVGNQPQHF
v_call: TRBV11-2
clone_size: medium-sized
j_call: TRBJ1-5

cdr3_aa: CASSQEKGISNQPQHF
v_call: TRBV4-1
clone_size: few
j_call: TRBJ1-5

cdr3_aa: CASSQLPKSGDSPWPPQNF
v_call: TRBV14
clone_size: -
j_call: TRBJ2-5

cdr3_aa: CASSPAGVGGSNQPQHF
v_call: TRBV19
clone_size: -
j_call: TRBJ1-5

cdr3_aa: CASSPTGGSYEQYF
v_call: TRBV7-7
clone_size: -
j_call: TRBJ2-7

cdr3_aa: CASSLGLTYEQYF
v_call: TRBV12-3/TRBV12-4
clone_size: -
j_call: TRBJ2-7

cdr3_aa: CASSQERGGGERRGRYTF
v_call: TRBV3-1/TRBV3-2
clone_size: -
j_call: TRBJ1-2

cdr3_aa: CASSRGQGRYEQFF
v_call: TRBV4-3
clone_size: -
j_call: TRBJ2-1

cdr3_aa: CASSRGSGNTIYF
v_call: TRBV6-5
clone_size: -
j_call: TRBJ1-3

cdr3_aa: CASSPRLIHTQYF
v_call: TRBV4-1
clone_size: -
j_call: TRBJ2-3

cdr3_aa: CASSKLGEQFF
v_call: TRBV6-2/TRBV6-3
clone_size: -
j_call: TRBJ2-1

cdr3_aa: CATRGGTEAFF
v_call: TRBV28
clone_size: -
j_call: TRBJ1-1

cdr3_aa: CAVRSDHTEAFF
v_call: TRBV12-3/TRBV12-4
clone_size: -
j_call: TRBJ1-1

cdr3_aa: CASSRIGTSGFRNEQFF
v_call: TRBV11-2
clone_size: once
j_call: TRBJ2-1

cdr3_aa: CASSQLGGKAEAFF
v_call: TRBV28
clone_size: -
j_call: TRBJ1-1

cdr3_aa: CASRSMGLYGYTF
v_call: TRBV19
clone_size: -
j_call: TRBJ1-2

cdr3_aa: CASSPGQGGSGGYTF
v_call: TRBV7-2
clone_size: -
j_call: TRBJ1-2

cdr3_aa: CASSLFPPGGGEETQYF
v_call: TRBV27
clone_size: -
j_call: TRBJ2-5

cdr3_aa: CASSFQQGRYNEQFF
v_call: TRBV11-2
clone_size: few
j_call: TRBJ2-1

cdr3_aa: CASSDRDRFDTIYF
v_call: TRBV4-3
clone_size: -
j_call: TRBJ1-3

cdr3_aa: CASSVESPGRLAGAGTDTQYF
v_call: TRBV9
clone_size: -
j_call: TRBJ2-3

cdr3_aa: CATNGLATDTQYF
v_call: TRBV10-3
clone_size: -
j_call: TRBJ2-3

cdr3_aa: CASSDGPSYGYTF
v_call: TRBV6-2/TRBV6-3
clone_size: -
j_call: TRBJ1-2

cdr3_aa: CASSPGHSVSGNTIYF
v_call: TRBV3-1/TRBV3-2
clone_size: -
j_call: TRBJ1-3

cdr3_aa: CASSPGQIKADTQYF
v_call: TRBV19
clone_size: -
j_call: TRBJ2-3

cdr3_aa: CASSQGQRQETQYF
v_call: TRBV7-2
clone_size: -
j_call: TRBJ2-5

cdr3_aa: CASSLGILGVTGNYGYTF
v_call: TRBV5-1
clone_size: few
j_call: TRBJ1-2

cdr3_aa: CASSFPGGREGYNEQFF
v_call: TRBV21-1
clone_size: -
j_call: TRBJ2-1

cdr3_aa: CASSPPGGANVLTF
v_call: TRBV3-1/TRBV3-2
clone_size: -
j_call: TRBJ2-6

cdr3_aa: CASSSTGPLEQYF
v_call: TRBV27
clone_size: -
j_call: TRBJ2-7

cdr3_aa: CASRPGQGHGYTF
v_call: TRBV6-5
clone_size: -
j_call: TRBJ1-2

cdr3_aa: CASKGTMLGKETQYF
v_call: TRBV2
clone_size: -
j_call: TRBJ2-5

cdr3_aa: CASSAGTVGTEAFF
v_call: TRBV28
clone_size: medium-sized
j_call: TRBJ1-1

cdr3_aa: CASSLSATGANQPQHF
v_call: TRBV7-9
clone_size: -
j_call: TRBJ1-5

cdr3_aa: CASLLAAGSREQYF
v_call: TRBV28
clone_size: -
j_call: TRBJ2-7

cdr3_aa: CASSIRSPGGKDIQYF
v_call: TRBV19
clone_size: once
j_call: TRBJ2-4

cdr3_aa: CASSTPGTSGANVLTF
v_call: TRBV19
clone_size: -
j_call: TRBJ2-6

cdr3_aa: CASSDRTGYTF
v_call: TRBV12-3/TRBV12-4
clone_size: -
j_call: TRBJ1-2

cdr3_aa: CASRGTDSNQPQHF
v_call: TRBV23-1
clone_size: once
j_call: TRBJ1-5